A selection of T cell receptor beta chains follows, all from one sample in a study of cytomegalovirus exposure and HLA in healthy donors. The assay was immunoSEQ multiplex PCR, and TCRdb's table has in-frame clones only and misses some. Of about 160,000 clones listed, 81% were seen once; the top ten hold about 2.1%. The sample taken for sequencing was PBMCs. These receptors all come from a woman under 30 in good health and CMV-seronegative. Each CDR3 is given with its conserved first and last residue. Each record gives: clone size, V gene, J gene, D gene, CDR3 DNA, CDR3 protein. A D gene is named only where the DNA matches it firmly. Rows give clone size only sometimes, using once, few, many, or a class for an expanded clone.

once	TRBV2	TRBJ2-3	TRBD2	TGTGCCAGCAGGGATGGGAGGGATGCAGATACGCAGTATTTT	CASRDGRDADTQYF
NA	TRBV15	TRBJ1-4	NA	TGTGCCACCAGCAGAGATAGGACAGTAAATGAAAAACTGTTTTTT	CATSRDRTVNEKLFF
NA	TRBV7-8	TRBJ2-1	TRBD2	TGTGCCAGCAGCTTAGGGAGGCTAGCGGTGTACAATGAGCAGTTCTTC	CASSLGRLAVYNEQFF
few	TRBV11-2	TRBJ2-1	NA	TGTGCCAGCAGCTTAGATCGTAGCTTCACAATAAACAATGAGCAGTTCTTC	CASSLDRSFTINNEQFF
NA	TRBV14	TRBJ1-1	TRBD1	TGTGCCAGCAGCCCGCGCCTTCTGGGACAGGGGGGCACTGAAGCTTTCTTT	CASSPRLLGQGGTEAFF
NA	TRBV14	TRBJ1-2	TRBD1	TGTGCCAGCAGCCGAACACAGGGGGCAGTAGGTGGCTACACCTTC	CASSRTQGAVGGYTF
NA	TRBV18	TRBJ1-5	NA	TGTGCCACCTCTGAGGGCGAAGGACAGCCCCAGCATTTT	CATSEGEGQPQHF
NA	TRBV28	TRBJ2-7	NA	TGTGCCAGCAGTTTTAAACTCGGCGGCCCCTACGAGCAGTACTTC	CASSFKLGGPYEQYF
NA	TRBV27	TRBJ2-3	TRBD2	TGTGCCAGCACCTTCCTCAGGCGGGCGGGGGGCGTAGATACGCAGTATTTT	CASTFLRRAGGVDTQYF
NA	TRBV19	TRBJ1-3	NA	TGTGCCAGTAGTATCTACAGGCCGGGAAACACCATATATTTT	CASSIYRPGNTIYF
once	TRBV28	TRBJ2-1	NA	TGTGCCAGCAGTTCCCCCCGGGGTGAGCAGTTCTTC	CASSSPRGEQFF
few	TRBV5-1	TRBJ2-5	NA	TGCGCCAGCAGCGCTGGACAGCTTCAAGAGACCCAGTACTTC	CASSAGQLQETQYF
NA	TRBV11-2	TRBJ2-1	TRBD1	TGTGCCAGCAGCCTAGACTGGGGACAGAGCTACAATGAGCAGTTCTTC	CASSLDWGQSYNEQFF
NA	TRBV4-2	TRBJ2-7	NA	TGTGCCAGCAGCCCGAATATTGGGAGCGAGCAGTACTTC	CASSPNIGSEQYF
NA	TRBV4-1	TRBJ2-3	TRBD1	TGCGCCAGCAGCCAAGAAGGGAGACAGGGGAGAACAGATACGCAGTATTTT	CASSQEGRQGRTDTQYF
NA	TRBV27	TRBJ2-1	NA	TGTGCCAGCAGTCTGTCACTGAGCAATGAGCAGTTCTTC	CASSLSLSNEQFF
once	TRBV20-1	TRBJ2-3	NA	TGCAGTGCTACAGGCACAGATACGCAGTATTTT	CSATGTDTQYF
NA	TRBV11-2	TRBJ2-7	TRBD2	TGTGCCAGCAGCCCTAGCGGGGCCACCTACGAGCAGTACTTC	CASSPSGATYEQYF
NA	TRBV5-6	TRBJ1-5	NA	TGTGCCAGCAGCTTATACGGGCAGGGGATGGCTCAGCCCCAGCATTTT	CASSLYGQGMAQPQHF
NA	TRBV5-4	TRBJ2-7	TRBD2	TGTGCCAGCAGTCTCATGACTAGCGGGATCTACGAGCAGTACTTC	CASSLMTSGIYEQYF
NA	TRBV4-2	TRBJ2-7	NA	TGTGCCAGCAGCCAAGATTGGGCAGACTACGAGCAGTACTTC	CASSQDWADYEQYF
few	TRBV6-5	TRBJ1-5	TRBD1	TGTGCCAGCAGCAGACAGGGGGGCAATCAGCCCCAGCATTTT	CASSRQGGNQPQHF
NA	TRBV5-8	TRBJ1-1	TRBD1	TGTGCCAGCAGCTATCACAGGGGGCCGGTCACTGAAGCTTTCTTT	CASSYHRGPVTEAFF
NA	TRBV4-1	TRBJ1-1	NA	TGCGCCAGCAGCCAAGCTCGAGAGGGAAACACTGAAGCTTTCTTT	CASSQAREGNTEAFF
NA	TRBV20-1	TRBJ1-1	NA	TGCAGTGCTAGACGGAACACTGAAGCTTTCTTT	CSARRNTEAFF
NA	TRBV5-1	TRBJ2-7	NA	TGCGCCAGCAGCAGGGATTGGGGCAGTTCCTACGAGCAGTACTTC	CASSRDWGSSYEQYF